This record covers a single T cell receptor beta chain. The entry originates in a study of blood T cell repertoires in COVID-19. Across the whole study: The United States, Italy and Spain supplied acute and convalescent COVID-19 samples.

The CDR3 consists of 15 residues. Germline V gene data show CDR1 as SNHLY and CDR2 as FYNNEI. Germline trimming cut 4 bases from V and 14 bases from J; bases unmatched to any gene: 12. Clones were sequenced by immunoSEQ multiplex PCR, and TCRdb holds only the in-frame ones, with some missing. The table has roughly 280,000 clones, around nine tenths seen once. Sequencing was done on a sample of peripheral blood. This chain uses TRBV2 with TRBJ2-1; 12 nucleotides agree with TRBD2. This TCR derives from a woman aged 55-75 years with COVID-19, enrolled during active disease. CDR3 sequence reads: CASSVTSGRYGNKFF. As DNA, the CDR3 is TGTGCCAGCAGTGTGACTAGCGGGAGATATGGGAATAAGTTCTTC.